This entry is about one TCR beta chain. Methods used by the authors: A per-sample median of 95,638 TCRs was observed, with counts ranging from about 20,000 to 750,000. TCRdb re-derived calls from the RACE reads in MiXCR, one entry per CDR3 protein. The V and J calls reflect TCRdb's pipeline rather than the authors' work. The table includes about 110,000 distinct CDR3 sequences, more than 10% detected once. Per germline, CDR1 SGHRS and CDR2 YFSETQ. The CDR3 sequence is 12 residues long. Trimming left V 4 bases short and J 5 bases short, with 8 bases between. The sample is drawn from a study of human T cells and chemical hapten exposure. Study background: Across its 20 to 25 weeks, the study gave patients weekly diphenylcyclopropenone doses to the scalp. Slight volume differences across pooled libraries mainly accounted for varying per-sample TCR yields.

Documented time point: pre-sensitization, week 0. The treatment here: therapeutic diphenylcyclopropenone sensitization with weekly scalp DPC. Blood, whole and unfractionated, served as the source for total RNA extraction. This rearrangement joins TRBV5-1 to TRBJ2-3, with D perhaps TRBD1 or TRBD2 (5 bases each). Sequencing used whole blood, obtained in connection with sensitization to the hapten diphenylcyclopropenone (DPC). The sequence derives from a woman between 50 and 59 years old with alopecia areata. Some clones in this sample may be carry-over from other donors' samples. The CDR3 sequence is CASSRDQDTQYF. The CDR3 DNA is TGCGCCAGCAGCCGGGACCAAGATACGCAGTATTTT.